The present entry profiles one T cell receptor (beta chain) with its context. Its antigen is not known. This entry is derived from a study of T cell responses to AZD1222 COVID-19 vaccine. Overall study: Pooled together were second doses at about 4 or about 12 weeks. Findings of the study overall: Spike regions recognized by vaccine-associated CD4 TCRs spanned the protein, led by 160-218 and 743-854. No day 14 peak samples; only post-peak repertoires were characterized. Spike-specific TCR breadth and depth grew following two AZD1222 doses.

Germline CDR1 and CDR2: MGHDK and SYGVNS. Trimming cost V 5 bases and J 0 bases, with 10 bases left between them. This CDR3 spans 14 amino acids. The repertoire was sequenced with immunoSEQ multiplex PCR; TCRdb's copy has only in-frame clones and lacks some. The table shows under 200,000 clones, with roughly 90% occurring only once. The genes are TRBV25-1 and TRBJ1-2; D not resolved. This TCR came from an adult in good health. Sequencing used peripheral blood, obtained on day 0 of AZD1222 vaccination. The CDR3 DNA reads TGTGCCAGCAGTCCGCCGACTTCTAACTATGGCTACACCTTC. It is translated as CASSPPTSNYGYTF.